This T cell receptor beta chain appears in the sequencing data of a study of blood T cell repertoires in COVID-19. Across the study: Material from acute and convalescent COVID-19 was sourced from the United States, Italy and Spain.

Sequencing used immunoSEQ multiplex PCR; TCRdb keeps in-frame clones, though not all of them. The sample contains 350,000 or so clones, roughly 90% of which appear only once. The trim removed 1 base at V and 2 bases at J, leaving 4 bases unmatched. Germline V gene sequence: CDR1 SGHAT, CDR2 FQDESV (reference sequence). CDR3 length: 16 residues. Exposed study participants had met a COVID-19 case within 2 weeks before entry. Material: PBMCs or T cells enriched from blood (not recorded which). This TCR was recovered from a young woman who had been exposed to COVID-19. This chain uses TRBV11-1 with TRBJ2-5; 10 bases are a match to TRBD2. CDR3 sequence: CASSLGWTSGQETQYF. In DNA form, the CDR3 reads TGTGCCAGCAGCTTAGGCTGGACTAGCGGACAAGAGACCCAGTACTTC. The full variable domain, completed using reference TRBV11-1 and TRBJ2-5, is EAEVAQSPRYKITEKSQAVAFWCDPISGHATLYWYRQILGQGPELLVQFQDESVVDDSQLPKDRFSAERLKGVDSTLKIQPAELGDSAMYLCASSLGWTSGQETQYFGPGTRLLVL.